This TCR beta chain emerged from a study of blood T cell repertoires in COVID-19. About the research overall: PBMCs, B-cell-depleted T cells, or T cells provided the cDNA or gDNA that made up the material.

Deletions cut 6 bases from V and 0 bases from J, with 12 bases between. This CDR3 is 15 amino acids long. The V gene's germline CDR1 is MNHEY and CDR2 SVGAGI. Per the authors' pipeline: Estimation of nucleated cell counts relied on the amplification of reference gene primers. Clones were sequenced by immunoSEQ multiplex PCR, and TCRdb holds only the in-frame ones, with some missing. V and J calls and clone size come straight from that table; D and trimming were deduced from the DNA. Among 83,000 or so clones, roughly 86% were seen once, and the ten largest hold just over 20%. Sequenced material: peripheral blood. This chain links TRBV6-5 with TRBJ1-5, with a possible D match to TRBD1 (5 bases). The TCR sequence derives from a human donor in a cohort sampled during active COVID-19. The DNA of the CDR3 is TGTGCCAGCAGGATACAGGTAGTTAGCAATCAGCCCCAGCATTTT. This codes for CASRIQVVSNQPQHF.